This section outlines one T cell receptor beta chain sequence together with its context. The ends were cut back, 0 bases at V and 6 bases at J, with 15 bases in the middle. Per the germline V gene, CDR1 is KGHSH and CDR2 is LQKENI. The length of the CDR3 is 15 residues. The study drew participants aged about 18 to 95 years from 20 to 30 US areas. Clinical histories supplied by participants themselves formed the basis of cohort assignment. These data come from a study of blood T cell repertoires in COVID-19. Across the whole study: Acute and convalescent COVID-19 specimens originated in the United States, Italy and Spain.

Original analysis: Nucleated cell number was recorded as an estimate derived from reference gene primer amplification. The data were produced by immunoSEQ multiplex PCR, yet TCRdb's version contains in-frame clones alone and is incomplete. The V and J calls and clone size come from that table; D and trimming were worked out from the DNA. The data show around 220,000 clones, around 88% seen once. The source material was PBMCs or T cells enriched from blood (not recorded which). This sequence was found in a woman between 45 and 60 years old with acute COVID-19. The chain recombines TRBV18 with TRBJ2-7; maybe TRBD2 (5 bases). The CDR3 here is CASSPPSASRSEQYF. The DNA of the CDR3 is TGTGCCAGCTCACCACCGTCGGCTAGCCGTAGCGAGCAGTACTTC. The full variable domain, rest sourced from reference TRBV18 and TRBJ2-7, is NAGVMQNPRHLVRRRGQEARLRCSPMKGHSHVYWYRQLPEEGLKFMVYLQKENIIDESGMPKERFSAEFPKEGPSILRIQQVVRGDSAAYFCASSPPSASRSEQYFGPGTRLTVT.